Sequencing of this TCR beta chain was carried out in a study of cytomegalovirus exposure and HLA in healthy donors (dated by TCRdb to the late 2010s). With respect to the entire study: According to an earlier analysis of 587 of the donors, about 179 million T cells yielded over 90 million unique TCR beta sequences and approximately 300 Gb of sequence data. To decide whether each TCR beta V gene segment behaved as functional or pseudogenic, an earlier analysis of several hundred of the donors relied on high-throughput TCR beta sequencing. A later analysis re-examined previously published TCR beta repertoires from 610 or so donors and added high-resolution HLA genotyping to investigate patterns of TCR occurrence. A later genetic analysis took genome-wide SNP genotypes for about three fifths of the 666 donors and used that subset as a discovery cohort. An early release that covered fewer than 750 HLA-typed donors contained approximately 300 gigabases of sequencing data and 65 million to 100 million unique TCR sequences. The study aimed to test whether cataloging public T cell receptors could reveal signatures of past pathogen exposure. Of the roughly 400 genotyped donors, 65% to 90% were placed in the genetic ancestry cluster associated with self-reported Caucasian donors. Typing coverage differed by locus: A, B, C, DRB1 and DQB1 were typed in roughly 620-630 donors, DQA1 in approximately 520, DPA1 in approximately 600, and DPB1 in just under 480. Among 350 to 400 genotyped donors of the cohort, an average of around 240,000 unique TCR beta nucleotide sequences were sequenced per donor, roughly 18% of them non-productive. To predict cytomegalovirus infection status, the study combined high-throughput TCR immunosequencing, statistical association of individual TCRs with disease status, and machine learning. The study used immunosequencing to profile the T cell repertoires of 666 subjects and linked those repertoires to cytomegalovirus serostatus. Besides the first cohort of approximately 670 subjects, a separate validation cohort made up of 95 to 150 different subjects was used. HLA typing included class I and class II loci at four-digit resolution. A handful of DR-DQ haplotypes were handled as single units for association and clustering because linkage in the cohort was strong. The later analysis used no new phenotypic data to find candidate immune exposures, relying instead on TCR beta sequences and their occurrence across donors. Every repertoire in the discovery cohort had been generated on one and the same sequencing platform. Alongside the repertoire data, information on donor age, sex, ethnicity and CMV serostatus was compiled. General study outcomes and caveats: The authors suggested that the approach could potentially be extended to other disease states and immunological phenotypes. A later analysis found that TCR association rates varied across HLA loci, with DRB1 alleles showing the most associated TCRs and HLA-C alleles the fewest. Strong co-occurrence of HLA alleles, especially DR and DQ, made assigning TCR associations to individual alleles difficult. Linkage disequilibrium might explain the correlated functional status among segregating V segments, but an unknown experimental factor could not be ruled out. The only immune exposure information available for the cohort was CMV serostatus. In this cohort, only TCR beta chains were sequenced, and detectable features were limited by the absence of alpha or paired-chain data. A further reported finding was that TCR beta sequences accurately predicted the HLA-A and HLA-B alleles for most subjects in the first cohort. Three of the identified cytomegalovirus-associated TCR beta chains were confirmed in vitro to be specific for cytomegalovirus antigens. A total of 150 to 200 TCR beta chains were listed by the study as associated with cytomegalovirus. An association between a missense DCLRE1C variant and V-gene and J-gene trimming of TCR beta chains was found in a later genetic analysis and replicated in an independent cohort. Because counts were too low, about 18 rarely observed V segments, including chromosome 9 orphons, were excluded from the earlier analysis of a few hundred of the donors. The sequencing pipeline was judged likely to have produced a cluster of highly shared sequence variants as a technical artifact. A later genetic analysis reported fewer N-insertions in productive TCRs among donors in an Asian-associated ancestry cluster than the roughly 700-donor mean. A later analysis associated 16,951 TCR beta sequences with specific HLA alleles at a false discovery rate of 0.05. HLA typing was unavailable for some donors at each locus, so association tests used only the typed subset. Across donors, most TCR sequences were observed very rarely, whereas some public TCRs were present in many individuals. The 87-base-pair reads could not distinguish some IMGT-functional V segments, including TRBV6-2 and TRBV6-3, so those segments were excluded. A later analysis found that HLA-associated TCR beta chains were more clonally expanded and had lower generation probabilities than equally common non-associated chains. Sequencing depth was assumed to be roughly uniform across donors in the presence/absence analyses, though that assumption may not hold. A later analysis found that most CMV-associated TCR beta chains appeared HLA-restricted, with HLA associations seemingly driven largely by CMV exposure. In an earlier analysis of some 540 of the donors, most TCR beta V segments appeared in productive rearrangements about 90% or about 30% of the time, broadly matching IMGT annotations. In a later analysis, several top co-occurrence clusters were reported to appear linked to parvovirus B19, influenza, CMV and Epstein-Barr virus. The classifier was reported to diagnose cytomegalovirus status with high specificity and sensitivity in both the original and validation cohorts.

Remarks on this clone: Its antigen remains undetermined. No clone much larger than this one lies a single base away; base qualities are absent.

The cohort consisted of 650 to 700 healthy bone marrow donors. At the time of sampling, all cohort members were nominally healthy, though unrecorded immune exposures were likely present. The donor was CMV seropositive and belonged to the group of 250 to 300 seropositive cohort members. Each donor provided a peripheral blood sample, and peripheral blood mononuclear cells were used for TCR beta sequencing. The Qiagen DNeasy Blood Extraction Kit was used to extract genomic DNA from the blood cell samples. To prepare the library, the immunoSEQ multiplex PCR assay was applied. For the multiplex PCR, a mixture combining 60 forward primers for TCR Vbeta segments and 13 reverse primers for TCR Jbeta segments was used. The CDR3 region of rearranged TCR beta genes was amplified from genomic DNA with a multiplex PCR assay. On the Illumina HiSeq System, the amplified TCR beta libraries were sequenced as 87-base-pair reads. As for how the authors treated the data: A later analysis counted about 76 million unique TCR beta chains across the 666 repertoires, and 9.5 million to 11 million of these chains were shared by at least two donors. Raw reads were error-corrected and collapsed into unique sequences with a nearest-neighbor algorithm that merged closely related sequences to remove PCR and sequencing errors. CDR3 sequences were aligned to IMGT reference sequences to assign V, D and J gene segments. Each retained sequence needed at least a six-nucleotide match to both a V gene segment and a J gene segment. Rearrangements were classified as productive when the CDR3 lacked stop codons and remained in frame with V and J, and all other rearrangements were classified as non-productive. Following IMGT convention, CDR3 was defined as the stretch from the second conserved V-encoded cysteine to the conserved J-encoded phenylalanine. The earlier analysis of 450 to 750 of the donors excluded any sequence lacking an unambiguous match to a single V gene segment. In an earlier analysis of approximately 560 of the donors, a V segment was called functional when productive rearrangements were above 56.7%, and segregating when the standard deviation between donors exceeded 5%. A statistical classification framework was built for diagnosing cytomegalovirus status from the catalog of TCR beta chain sequences. A later analysis assigned V and J genes by comparing TCR nucleotide sequences with IMGT/GENE-DB human TR gene sequences. In a later analysis, CDR3 sequences and most-parsimonious VDJ recombination scenarios were assigned using the TCRdist pipeline. In a later analysis, every TCR beta chain was defined by the combination of its CDR3 amino acid sequence and its V-gene family, and reads without a unique V-gene family were dropped. In a later analysis, approximately 640 highly shared, low-generation-probability nucleotide sequences were removed to address suspected cross-contamination and a sequencing artifact. In a later analysis, a clonal expansion index for each public chain was calculated from normalized within-repertoire ranks of inferred template counts. In a later analysis, generation probabilities were computed using a VDJ recombination model fitted to out-of-frame rearrangements, and the results were checked against IGoR. A later analysis scored TCR-TCR, TCR-HLA and TCR-CMV co-occurrence with hypergeometric tests, applying a repertoire-size bias correction to TCR pairs. In a later analysis, false discovery rates were estimated by permuting HLA or CMV assignments 20 times. In a later analysis, co-occurring TCRs were grouped using DBSCAN, with TCRdist sequence similarity added in when clustering inside HLA-allele-positive subsets. Co-occurrence clustering excluded repertoires with fewer than 30,000 or more than 120,000 public chains, plus five with anomalous nucleotide sharing. The source is immuneACCESS, and TCRdb retained only in-frame sequences with V and J called. Part of the clones is not carried over; for the studies checked, unresolved V genes explain less than half of this, and the remainder is unexplained. That table is the source of V, J and clone size, and D and trimming were worked out from the DNA. This sample is represented by about 150,000 clones; 70% to 80% of them were singletons. The top ten clonotypes cover less than 15% of the sample.

V is reduced by 5 bases and J by 2 bases, leaving a spacing of 9 bases between them. From its cysteine to its phenylalanine, the CDR3 spans 13 amino acids. The kept DNA is CDR3 alone, 39 bases in frame from the first base. CDR1 is given as LNHDA and CDR2 as SQIVND, both from the germline V gene (reference sequence). This sequence originates from a man in his forties or fifties in good health and CMV-seropositive. The sequenced sample was PBMCs. The sequence joins TRBV19 to TRBJ1-1, with the D segment identity uncertain. CDR3 sequence: CASSFTANTEAFF. The nucleotide sequence reads TGTGCCAGTAGTTTCACTGCAAACACTGAAGCTTTCTTT.